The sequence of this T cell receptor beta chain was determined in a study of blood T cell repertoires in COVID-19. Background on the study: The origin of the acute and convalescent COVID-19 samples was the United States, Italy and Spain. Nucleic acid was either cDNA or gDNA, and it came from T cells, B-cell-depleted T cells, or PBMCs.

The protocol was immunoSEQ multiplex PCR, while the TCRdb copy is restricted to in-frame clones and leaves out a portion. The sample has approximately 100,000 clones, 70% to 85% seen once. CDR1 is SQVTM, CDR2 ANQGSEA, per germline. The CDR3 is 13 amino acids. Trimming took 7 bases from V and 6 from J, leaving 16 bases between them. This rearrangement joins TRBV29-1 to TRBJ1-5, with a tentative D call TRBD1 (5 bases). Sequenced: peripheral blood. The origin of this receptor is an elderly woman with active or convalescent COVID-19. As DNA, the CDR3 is TGCAGCGCCCGGGGGGTGGAGGGTCAGCCCCAGCATTTT. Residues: CSARGVEGQPQHF.